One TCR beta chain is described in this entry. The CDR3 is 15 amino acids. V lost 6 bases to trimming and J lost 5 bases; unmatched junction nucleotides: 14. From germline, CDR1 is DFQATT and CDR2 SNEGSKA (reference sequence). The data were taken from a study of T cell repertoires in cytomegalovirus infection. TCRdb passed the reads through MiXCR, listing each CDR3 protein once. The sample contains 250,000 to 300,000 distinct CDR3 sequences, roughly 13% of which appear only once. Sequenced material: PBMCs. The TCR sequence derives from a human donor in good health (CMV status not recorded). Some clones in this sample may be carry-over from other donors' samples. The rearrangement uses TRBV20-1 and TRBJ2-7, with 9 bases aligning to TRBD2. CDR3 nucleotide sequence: TGCAGTGCCACGATAAGCGGGGGGACTTCTCACGAGCAGTACTTC. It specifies CSATISGGTSHEQYF.